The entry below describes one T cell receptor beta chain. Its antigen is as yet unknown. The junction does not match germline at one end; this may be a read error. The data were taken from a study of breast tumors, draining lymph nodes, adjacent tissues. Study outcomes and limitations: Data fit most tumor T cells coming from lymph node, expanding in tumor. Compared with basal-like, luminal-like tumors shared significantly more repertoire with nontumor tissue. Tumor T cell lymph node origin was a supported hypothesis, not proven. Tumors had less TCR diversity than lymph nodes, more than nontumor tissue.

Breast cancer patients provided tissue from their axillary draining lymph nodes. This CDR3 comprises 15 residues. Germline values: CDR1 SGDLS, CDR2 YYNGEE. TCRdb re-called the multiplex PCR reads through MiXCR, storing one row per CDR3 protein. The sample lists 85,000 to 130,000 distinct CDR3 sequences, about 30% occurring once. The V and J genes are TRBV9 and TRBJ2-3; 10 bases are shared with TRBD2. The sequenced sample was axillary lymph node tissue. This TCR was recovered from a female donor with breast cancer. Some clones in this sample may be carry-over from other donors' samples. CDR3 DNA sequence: TGCGCCAGCAGCGTCCTAGCGGGGGACCCAGATACGCCGTATTTT. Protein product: CASSVLAGDPDTPYF.